These 21 T cell receptor beta chains came from one sample sequenced in a study of cytomegalovirus exposure and HLA in healthy donors. PCR used 60 Vbeta primers and 13 Jbeta primers. Here immunoSEQ multiplex PCR was the method, and the copy in TCRdb shows in-frame clones only, minus some. There are 150,000 to 200,000 clones in the sample; 75% occur only once, and roughly 7.6% lies in the top ten. Sequencing input: PBMCs. The receptors derive from a woman between 40 and 50 years old in good health and CMV-seropositive.

J is TRBJ2-3 and V is TRBV27, with TRBD1 matching 9 bases. The CDR3 sequence is 16 residues long. Trimming at V came to 3 bases and at J to 0 bases, leaving 4 bases not matched to a gene. The germline V gene encodes CDR1 MNHEY and CDR2 SMNVEV (reference sequence). The CDR3 here is CASSFRDRASTDTQYF. CDR3 DNA sequence: TGTGCCAGCAGTTTCCGGGACAGGGCTAGCACAGATACGCAGTATTTT.

The chain joins TRBV27 to TRBJ1-6; D gene ambiguous. The length of the CDR3 is 15 residues. CDR1 and CDR2 (germline): MNHEY, SMNVEV (reference sequence). Deletions cut 0 bases from V and 4 bases from J, with 7 bases between. CDR3 in DNA: TGTGCCAGCAGTTTATCGACGGGGTATAATTCACCCCTCCACTTT. Translation: CASSLSTGYNSPLHF.

This chain joins TRBV6-1 and TRBJ1-4; D possibly corresponds to TRBD1 (6 bases). Trimming shortened V by 6 bases and J by 8 bases, and 19 bases separated the two germline ends. The CDR3 is 15 residues long. Germline CDR1 is MNHNS and CDR2 is SASEGT. The CDR3 protein is CASSTSVTGSEKLFF. CDR3 bases: TGTGCCAGCAGCACCTCCGTGACAGGATCGGAAAAACTGTTTTTT.

The rearrangement uses TRBV5-1 and TRBJ2-1, with 12 bases lining up with TRBD2. V trimming: 4 bases; J trimming: 1 base; junction bases outside the gene matches: 3. The CDR3 runs 16 residues. Germline V lookup: CDR1 SGHRS, CDR2 YFSETQ. The CDR3 DNA follows: TGCGCCAGCAGCGAGACTAGCGGGAGATCCTACAATGAGCAGTTCTTC. This translates into CASSETSGRSYNEQFF.

The sample holds a few counts of this clone. The chain is built from TRBV19 and TRBJ2-1; a weak D match, TRBD2 (5 bases). V was cut by 0 bases and J by 12 bases, with 12 bases left in between. The germline gives CDR1 LNHDA, CDR2 SQIVND (reference sequence). CDR3 size: 13 residues. CDR3 region: CASSIDSEVGQFF. The CDR3 nucleotides read TGTGCCAGTAGTATAGATTCGGAGGTCGGGCAGTTCTTC.

V and J are TRBV6-1 and TRBJ2-7, with D possibly TRBD2 on 5 matching bases. Per germline, CDR1 MNHNS and CDR2 SASEGT. The CDR3 runs 14 residues. V was clipped by 8 bases and J by 0 bases, with 14 bases between them. The CDR3 is CASRLSGGSYEQYF. CDR3 DNA sequence: TGTGCCAGCCGCCTGAGCGGTGGCTCCTACGAGCAGTACTTC.

J is TRBJ2-1 and V is TRBV7-9, with D possibly TRBD1 on 7 matching bases. The CDR3 runs to 15 residues. V lost 1 base to trimming and J lost 5 bases, with 12 bases between them. From germline, CDR1 is SEHNR and CDR2 FQNEAQ (reference sequence). CDR3 sequence: CASSLEQGRNNEQFF. The DNA of the CDR3 is TGTGCCAGCAGCTTAGAACAGGGGAGGAACAATGAGCAGTTCTTC.

The rearrangement uses TRBV9 and TRBJ2-7, with D perhaps TRBD1 (5 bases). The V end lost 4 bases, the J end lost 6 bases, and 11 bases lay between the germline ends. This CDR3 region has 12 residues. Germline V gene sequence: CDR1 SGDLS, CDR2 YYNGEE. The CDR3 coding sequence is TGTGCCAGCAGCATTACAGGTGGCGAGCAGTACTTC. Its translation: CASSITGGEQYF.

The genes are TRBV28 and TRBJ2-7; D may be TRBD2 (5 bases). Trimming left V 3 bases short and J 3 bases short, with 15 bases between. Germline CDR1 is MDHEN and CDR2 is SYDVKM. The CDR3 consists of 15 residues. The CDR3 loop is CASSFQRGGVYEQYF. CDR3 nucleotides: TGTGCCAGCAGTTTCCAACGTGGAGGCGTCTACGAGCAGTACTTC. Full variable domain (outside the CDR3, taken from reference TRBV28 and TRBJ2-7): DVKVTQSSRYLVKRTGEKVFLECVQDMDHENMFWYRQDPGLGLRLIYFSYDVKMKEKGDIPEGYSVSREKKERFSLILESASTNQTSMYLCASSFQRGGVYEQYFGPGTRLTVT.

The chain is built from TRBV28 and TRBJ2-1; 7 nucleotides align to TRBD2. This CDR3 comprises 16 residues. The V gene's germline CDR1 is MDHEN and CDR2 SYDVKM. V lost 5 bases to trimming and J lost 0 bases; unmatched junction nucleotides: 7. The CDR3 DNA sequence: TGTGCCAGCAGTCCAACTAGCGAGAGCTCCTACAATGAGCAGTTCTTC. It codes for CASSPTSESSYNEQFF. Based on the CDR3 plus reference TRBV28 and TRBJ2-1, the full variable domain is DVKVTQSSRYLVKRTGEKVFLECVQDMDHENMFWYRQDPGLGLRLIYFSYDVKMKEKGDIPEGYSVSREKKERFSLILESASTNQTSMYLCASSPTSESSYNEQFFGPGTRLTVL.

The gene calls are TRBV11-2 and TRBJ1-3; D remains ambiguous. V was cut by 2 bases and J by 0 bases, with 8 bases left in between. CDR1 and CDR2 from the germline V gene are SGHAT and FQNNGV. This CDR3 is 15 amino acids long. The chain's CDR3 is CASSLTRNSGNTIYF. CDR3 nucleotide sequence: TGTGCCAGCAGCTTAACGCGGAACTCTGGAAACACCATATATTTT.

The chain uses TRBV29-1 and TRBJ2-3; a possible D gene is TRBD1 (5 bases). The better agreement between TRBJ1-5 and the DNA end casts doubt on the J call. This CDR3 comprises 15 residues. CDR1 is SQVTM, CDR2 ANQGSEA, per germline. The CDR3 region has the DNA TGCAGCGTTGAAGCCTCACTAGCGGGACCGGATACGCAGCATTTT. Encoded protein: CSVEASLAGPDTQHF.

The rearrangement links TRBV11-2 to TRBJ2-3; 9 positions match TRBD2. The CDR3 is 16 amino acids. V gave up 5 bases and J gave up 3 bases; unmatched junction bases: 9. The germline V gene encodes CDR1 SGHAT and CDR2 FQNNGV. CDR3 sequence reads: CASSAATSGLTDTQYF. DNA of the CDR3: TGTGCCAGCAGCGCCGCGACTAGCGGCCTTACAGATACGCAGTATTTT.

The chain employs TRBV10-3 and TRBJ2-1, with TRBD2 matching 14 bases. J was trimmed by 3 bases and V by 6 bases; bases with no gene match: 7. Germline CDR1 ENHRY, CDR2 SYGVKD. The CDR3 is 17 amino acids. The CDR3 protein is CAISGTSGRRGYNEQFF. CDR3 bases: TGTGCCATCAGCGGGACTAGCGGGAGAAGAGGCTACAATGAGCAGTTCTTC.

The chain combines TRBV19 with TRBJ1-2, with D unresolved. CDR3 length: 15 amino acids. CDR1 and CDR2 (germline): LNHDA, SQIVND (reference sequence). The V end was cut by 7 bases, the J end by 7 bases, with 22 bases between. The CDR3 DNA is TGTGCCAGTACCCGAGGGCAGTTGGTCCTCGGTGGCTACACCTTC. Translation: CASTRGQLVLGGYTF.

This clone was seen a few times. The chain combines TRBV11-3 with TRBJ1-2, with D unresolved. The CDR3 has 13 residues. Germline loops: CDR1 SGHNT, CDR2 YENEEA. Trimming stripped 3 bases from V and 7 bases from J, with 12 bases between. The CDR3 reads CASSFRLWAGYTF. In DNA form, the CDR3 reads TGTGCCAGCAGCTTCCGGCTTTGGGCTGGCTACACCTTC.

The chain carries TRBV7-6 and TRBJ2-3; 9 nucleotides agree with TRBD2. The CDR3 totals 19 residues. V was pared by 5 bases and J by 1 base, with 16 bases of the junction left unmatched. Germline V CDR1 and CDR2: SGHVS, FNYEAQ. CDR3 sequence: CASSHIRAGGLHGTDTQYF. DNA of the CDR3: TGTGCCAGCAGCCACATCCGGGCGGGAGGGCTTCATGGCACAGATACGCAGTATTTT.

J is TRBJ2-5 and V is TRBV5-1; the D gene is possibly TRBD1 (5 bases). Germline V gives CDR1 SGHRS, CDR2 YFSETQ. The CDR3 sequence is 16 residues long. Trimming removed 3 bases from V and 5 bases from J, with 20 bases in between. The DNA of the CDR3 is TGCGCCAGCAGCTCTGCGCGTAGGGGTAGGGCGGAGACCCAGTACTTC. This codes for CASSSARRGRAETQYF.

The gene calls are TRBV6-5 and TRBJ2-7; 15 nucleotides align to TRBD2. The junction had 0 bases not matched to a gene; V was cut back by 4 bases and J by 5 bases. In germline, CDR1 is MNHEY, CDR2 SVGAGI. The CDR3 runs to 14 residues. The CDR3 DNA sequence: TGTGCCAGCAGTTGGACTAGCGGGAGGGACGAGCAGTACTTC. Amino acids: CASSWTSGRDEQYF.

This sequence joins TRBV4-1 and TRBJ2-7; 8 nucleotides line up with TRBD2. CDR3 length: 16 amino acids. Germline V gene sequence: CDR1 MGHRA, CDR2 YSYEKL. The V segment lost 1 base and the J segment 6 bases; nucleotides outside the gene matches: 11. The CDR3 nucleotides read TGCGCCAGCAGCCAAGGCCTAGGGGCGGGGGGTAGCGAGCAGTACTTC. It yields the protein CASSQGLGAGGSEQYF.

This clone was observed once. The chain couples TRBV29-1 to TRBJ2-1; maybe TRBD2 (5 bases). The CDR3 has 13 residues. Trimming pared 4 bases from V and 9 bases from J, leaving 16 bases between. Per germline, CDR1 SQVTM and CDR2 ANQGSEA. In DNA form, the CDR3 reads TGCAGCGTTGGGGAGAGCGCGAAGACTGAGCAGTTCTTC. Its translation: CSVGESAKTEQFF.